This T cell receptor beta chain was found in a study of blood T cell repertoires in COVID-19. This clone was recorded only once. Profiled with immunoSEQ multiplex PCR; TCRdb holds only in-frame clones, not every one. The sample shows approximately 120,000 clones, about four fifths of them seen only once. The CDR3 runs to 15 residues. Trimming pared 0 bases from V and 0 bases from J, leaving 6 bases between. Germline V gives CDR1 MDHEN, CDR2 SYDVKM. The TCR comes from a man aged 40-49 years with active or convalescent COVID-19. The chain links TRBV28 to TRBJ1-3; D remains ambiguous. Sequences were obtained from peripheral blood. The CDR3 nucleotides are TGTGCCAGCAGTTTATGGAGTGGCTCTGGAAACACCATATATTTT. It codes for CASSLWSGSGNTIYF.